A selection of T cell receptor beta chains follows, all from one sample in a study of PD-L1 blockade in urothelial cancer. Data came from immunoSEQ multiplex PCR; TCRdb stores just in-frame clones and leaves some out. Of about 38,000 clones in the sample, roughly 91% were seen once. The sample was PBMCs, taken around atezolizumab (anti-PD-L1) treatment. The receptors stem from a man between 60 and 75 years old with urothelial cancer. Each CDR3 is given with its conserved first and last residue. Each record gives: V gene, clone size, D gene, J gene, CDR3 DNA, CDR3 protein. D genes are given only for firm matches. Size is omitted from some rows. Given values are once, few, many or a class for expanded clones.

v_call: TRBV29-1
clone_size: .
d_call: TRBD1
j_call: TRBJ1-3
cdr3_nt: TGCAGCGTGGGGACAGGGGGTGAAGGAAACACCATATATTTT
cdr3_aa: CSVGTGGEGNTIYF

v_call: TRBV5-6
clone_size: once
d_call: TRBD1
j_call: TRBJ2-1
cdr3_nt: TGTGCCAGCAGCTTTTATGGACAGGGGGACAATGAGCAGTTCTTC
cdr3_aa: CASSFYGQGDNEQFF

v_call: TRBV4-2
clone_size: .
d_call: .
j_call: TRBJ1-3
cdr3_nt: TGTGCCAGCAGCCAAGAGGTTCGAGCGACGGGCTCTGGAAACACCATATATTTT
cdr3_aa: CASSQEVRATGSGNTIYF

v_call: TRBV10-3
clone_size: .
d_call: .
j_call: TRBJ2-5
cdr3_nt: TGTGCCATCAACAGCTATGGCGAGACCCAGTACTTC
cdr3_aa: CAINSYGETQYF

v_call: TRBV15
clone_size: .
d_call: .
j_call: TRBJ1-3
cdr3_nt: TGTGCCACCAGCAGATCCAGGGTTACTGGAAACACCATATATTTT
cdr3_aa: CATSRSRVTGNTIYF

v_call: TRBV2
clone_size: .
d_call: .
j_call: TRBJ1-2
cdr3_nt: TGTGCCAGCAGTGAATATGGGCAGGACTATGGCTACACCTTC
cdr3_aa: CASSEYGQDYGYTF

v_call: TRBV19
clone_size: .
d_call: TRBD1
j_call: TRBJ1-2
cdr3_nt: TGTGCCAGTAGTAACAGGGGGCCCTTCTATGGCTACACCTTC
cdr3_aa: CASSNRGPFYGYTF

v_call: TRBV15
clone_size: .
d_call: .
j_call: TRBJ2-7
cdr3_nt: TGTGCCACCAGCAGAGATCGGGTTAGCTACGAGCAGTACTTC
cdr3_aa: CATSRDRVSYEQYF

v_call: TRBV5-1
clone_size: .
d_call: TRBD1
j_call: TRBJ2-1
cdr3_nt: TGCGCCAGCAACGAGGGGACAGGGCGTACAGAGCAGTTCTTC
cdr3_aa: CASNEGTGRTEQFF

v_call: TRBV4-1
clone_size: .
d_call: TRBD1
j_call: TRBJ2-7
cdr3_nt: TGCGCCAGCAGCCCCCGGGACAGGCACTTGGAGCAGTACTTC
cdr3_aa: CASSPRDRHLEQYF

v_call: TRBV2
clone_size: .
d_call: .
j_call: TRBJ2-7
cdr3_nt: TGTGCCAGCAGTGAAGCTGAGCTCAGCCAGCGCGAGCAGTACTTC
cdr3_aa: CASSEAELSQREQYF

v_call: TRBV7-9
clone_size: .
d_call: TRBD2
j_call: TRBJ2-1
cdr3_nt: TGTGCCAGCAGTTTTGAGGGACTAGCACATGAGCAGTTCTTC
cdr3_aa: CASSFEGLAHEQFF

v_call: TRBV18
clone_size: .
d_call: .
j_call: TRBJ2-5
cdr3_nt: TGTGCCAGCTCACCACAAGGGGTGGAGACCCAGTACTTC
cdr3_aa: CASSPQGVETQYF

v_call: TRBV25-1
clone_size: .
d_call: TRBD2
j_call: TRBJ2-1
cdr3_nt: TGTGCCAGCAGTGAAGGACTAGGAATAAGTGAGCAGTTCTTC
cdr3_aa: CASSEGLGISEQFF

v_call: TRBV19
clone_size: .
d_call: TRBD1
j_call: TRBJ1-5
cdr3_nt: TGTGCCAGTAAGACACAGGGGGTCAATCAGCCCCAGCATTTT
cdr3_aa: CASKTQGVNQPQHF

v_call: TRBV27
clone_size: .
d_call: TRBD1
j_call: TRBJ2-7
cdr3_nt: TGTGCCAGCAGTTTCAAGGGGGCTCACTACGAGCAGTACTTC
cdr3_aa: CASSFKGAHYEQYF

v_call: TRBV15
clone_size: .
d_call: TRBD1
j_call: TRBJ1-2
cdr3_nt: TGTGCCACCAGCAGGGGGACAGGTACCCTCCCTCGTGGCTACACCTTC
cdr3_aa: CATSRGTGTLPRGYTF

v_call: TRBV30
clone_size: .
d_call: TRBD1
j_call: TRBJ2-3
cdr3_nt: TGTGCCTGGACCGTACAGGGGGGCACAGATACGCAGTATTTT
cdr3_aa: CAWTVQGGTDTQYF

v_call: TRBV12-5
clone_size: .
d_call: .
j_call: TRBJ1-6
cdr3_nt: TGTGCTAGTGCCCCGGAGGGGGGGATCTCACCCCTCCACTTT
cdr3_aa: CASAPEGGISPLHF

v_call: TRBV6-6
clone_size: .
d_call: .
j_call: TRBJ1-5
cdr3_nt: TGTGCCAGCAGTTCCGCGCAGGGAGGGCATCAGCCCCAGCATTTT
cdr3_aa: CASSSAQGGHQPQHF

v_call: TRBV28
clone_size: once
d_call: .
j_call: TRBJ2-4
cdr3_nt: TGTGCCAGCAGGCCTGGGCCGAGGGACATTCAGTACTTC
cdr3_aa: CASRPGPRDIQYF

v_call: TRBV6-6
clone_size: .
d_call: .
j_call: TRBJ1-3
cdr3_nt: TGTGCCAGCAGGGCCCAAATTTCTGGAAACACCATATATTTT
cdr3_aa: CASRAQISGNTIYF

v_call: TRBV7-2
clone_size: .
d_call: .
j_call: TRBJ2-7
cdr3_nt: TGTGCCAGCAGCTTAGTAGGGGGGGACAGGAGCTCCTACGAGCAGTACTTC
cdr3_aa: CASSLVGGDRSSYEQYF

v_call: TRBV10-3
clone_size: .
d_call: .
j_call: TRBJ1-3
cdr3_nt: TGTGCCATCAGTGACTCCCAGGGAAACGGAAACACCATATATTTT
cdr3_aa: CAISDSQGNGNTIYF

v_call: TRBV28
clone_size: .
d_call: TRBD2
j_call: TRBJ2-1
cdr3_nt: TGTGCCAGCAGTTTTACTAGCGGGATCTACAATGAGCAGTTCTTC
cdr3_aa: CASSFTSGIYNEQFF

v_call: TRBV28
clone_size: .
d_call: .
j_call: TRBJ1-2
cdr3_nt: TGTGCCAGCAGCCCTGGGGGGAGTACCTATGGCTACACCTTC
cdr3_aa: CASSPGGSTYGYTF

v_call: TRBV28
clone_size: .
d_call: TRBD2
j_call: TRBJ2-5
cdr3_nt: TGTGCCAGCACCCCTGGGCGGGAGGCACAAGAGACCCAGTACTTC
cdr3_aa: CASTPGREAQETQYF

v_call: TRBV18
clone_size: .
d_call: .
j_call: TRBJ1-1
cdr3_nt: TGTGCCAGCTCACGCTCCGGGACACCGAACACTGAAGCTTTCTTT
cdr3_aa: CASSRSGTPNTEAFF

v_call: TRBV9
clone_size: .
d_call: .
j_call: TRBJ2-3
cdr3_nt: TGTGCCAGCAGCGTAGGGGGGCATCCCACGAATACGCAGTATTTT
cdr3_aa: CASSVGGHPTNTQYF

v_call: TRBV30
clone_size: .
d_call: .
j_call: TRBJ1-2
cdr3_nt: TGTGCCTGGAGTGCACAGGTCCTAAGGGGCTATGGCTACACCTTC
cdr3_aa: CAWSAQVLRGYGYTF

v_call: TRBV7-8
clone_size: .
d_call: .
j_call: TRBJ2-7
cdr3_nt: TGTGCCAGCAGCTTAGGAGAGACCTACGAGCAGTACTTC
cdr3_aa: CASSLGETYEQYF

v_call: TRBV6-5
clone_size: .
d_call: TRBD2
j_call: TRBJ2-5
cdr3_nt: TGTGCCAGCAGTCACCTAGCGGGGGGGAAAGAGACCCAGTACTTC
cdr3_aa: CASSHLAGGKETQYF

v_call: TRBV30
clone_size: .
d_call: .
j_call: TRBJ1-3
cdr3_nt: TGTGCCTGGAGTCTATCGCCTGGAAACACCATATATTTT
cdr3_aa: CAWSLSPGNTIYF

v_call: TRBV5-1
clone_size: .
d_call: TRBD1
j_call: TRBJ2-2
cdr3_nt: TGCGCCAGCAGCTTGGCCGGGGGACAGGGAAATACCGGGGAGCTGTTTTTT
cdr3_aa: CASSLAGGQGNTGELFF

v_call: TRBV6-1
clone_size: .
d_call: .
j_call: TRBJ1-2
cdr3_nt: TGTGCCAGCAGTGAAGCCGGTTTCGGTCACTATGGCTACACCTTC
cdr3_aa: CASSEAGFGHYGYTF

v_call: TRBV10-3
clone_size: .
d_call: .
j_call: TRBJ2-1
cdr3_nt: TGTGCCATCAGTGACTGGGAGGTGGGTAAAAATGAGCAGTTCTTC
cdr3_aa: CAISDWEVGKNEQFF

v_call: TRBV19
clone_size: .
d_call: TRBD2
j_call: TRBJ2-1
cdr3_nt: TGTGCCAGTAGTATTTTAACGCGGGGGGTAATTTATGAGCAGTTCTTC
cdr3_aa: CASSILTRGVIYEQFF

v_call: TRBV7-9
clone_size: .
d_call: TRBD1
j_call: TRBJ1-4
cdr3_nt: TGTGCCAGCAGCTCGATTAAGGACAGGCTAGATGAAAAACTGTTTTTT
cdr3_aa: CASSSIKDRLDEKLFF

v_call: TRBV27
clone_size: .
d_call: .
j_call: TRBJ2-3
cdr3_nt: TGTGCCAGCAGTTTCGGCAGGGTCAGAACAGATACGCAGTATTTT
cdr3_aa: CASSFGRVRTDTQYF

v_call: TRBV7-2
clone_size: .
d_call: TRBD1
j_call: TRBJ2-7
cdr3_nt: TGTGCCAGCAGCCCGACAGGGGTCTACGAGCAGTACTTC
cdr3_aa: CASSPTGVYEQYF

v_call: TRBV13
clone_size: .
d_call: .
j_call: TRBJ2-1
cdr3_nt: TGTGCCAGCAGCTGGAGAGGGCAGTACAATGAGCAGTTCTTC
cdr3_aa: CASSWRGQYNEQFF

v_call: TRBV5-1
clone_size: .
d_call: TRBD1
j_call: TRBJ2-7
cdr3_nt: TGCGCCAGCAGCCCTCGACTCGGGACAGGGACCTACGAGCAGTACTTC
cdr3_aa: CASSPRLGTGTYEQYF

v_call: TRBV7-2
clone_size: .
d_call: TRBD2
j_call: TRBJ2-2
cdr3_nt: TGTGCCAGCAGCTTAGCGACTAGCTGGTCAACCGGGGAGCTGTTTTTT
cdr3_aa: CASSLATSWSTGELFF

v_call: TRBV19
clone_size: .
d_call: TRBD1
j_call: TRBJ2-7
cdr3_nt: TGTGCCAGTGGCCGGGACAGATCCTACGAGCAGTACTTC
cdr3_aa: CASGRDRSYEQYF

v_call: TRBV18
clone_size: .
d_call: TRBD1
j_call: TRBJ1-1
cdr3_nt: TGTGCCAGCACCTGGGACAGGGATAACACTGAAGCTTTCTTT
cdr3_aa: CASTWDRDNTEAFF

v_call: TRBV18
clone_size: .
d_call: .
j_call: TRBJ2-3
cdr3_nt: TGTGCCAGCTCACCCAGTTCCCTGGGTAGCGGAGATACGCAGTATTTT
cdr3_aa: CASSPSSLGSGDTQYF

v_call: TRBV7-8
clone_size: .
d_call: TRBD1
j_call: TRBJ2-5
cdr3_nt: TGTGCCAGCAGCCCCAAGACAGGGGATTACCAAGAGACCCAGTACTTC
cdr3_aa: CASSPKTGDYQETQYF

v_call: TRBV4-2
clone_size: .
d_call: TRBD1
j_call: TRBJ2-3
cdr3_nt: TGTGCCAGCAGCCAAGCGGGACAGGGGACAGATACGCAGTATTTT
cdr3_aa: CASSQAGQGTDTQYF

v_call: TRBV7-2
clone_size: .
d_call: .
j_call: TRBJ1-1
cdr3_nt: TGTGCCAGCAGCTTAATCGCGGGGGAATGGACTGAAGCTTTCTTT
cdr3_aa: CASSLIAGEWTEAFF

v_call: TRBV4-2
clone_size: .
d_call: .
j_call: TRBJ2-6
cdr3_nt: TGTGCCAGCAGCCAGGAGGGGGCCCATGGGGCCAACGTCCTGACTTTC
cdr3_aa: CASSQEGAHGANVLTF